The 5 T cell receptor beta chains presented below share a single source sample, sequenced in a study of beta chain features in type 1 diabetes. cDNA synthesis used the whole RNA isolate, giving expressed TCRB sequences. The assay was immunoSEQ multiplex PCR, and TCRdb's table has in-frame clones only and misses some. The sample has 300,000 to 350,000 clones; about 19% are singletons. The material sequenced was naive CD4+ T cells from blood. The receptors shown here come from a woman between 18 and 29 years old in good health.

DNA for the CDR3: TGTGCCAGCAGGCACTTCAATCAGCCCCAGCATTTT. Translating it yields CASRHFNQPQHF. The J gene is TRBJ1-5, the V gene TRBV2; D gene uncertain. Germline CDR1 reads SNHLY; CDR2 reads FYNNEI. Trimming pared 6 bases from V and 3 bases from J, leaving 6 bases between. The CDR3 has 12 residues.

This clone was seen only once. The chain links TRBV5-1 to TRBJ2-7; 8 positions match TRBD2. The CDR3 sequence is 14 residues long. Germline lookup yields CDR1 SGHRS and CDR2 YFSETQ. V lost 7 bases, J lost 1 base, and 7 bases stayed unmatched. The CDR3 region is CASSREGPSYEQYF. Here the CDR3 DNA reads TGCGCCAGCTCCCGGGAGGGACCATCCTACGAGCAGTACTTC.

There are a few counts of this clone. The chain uses TRBV28 and TRBJ2-7; 9 bases fit TRBD1. The germline V gene encodes CDR1 MDHEN and CDR2 SYDVKM. This CDR3 has 14 residues. Trimming at V came to 3 bases and at J to 9 bases, leaving 9 bases not matched to a gene. Written as DNA, the CDR3 is TGTGCCAGCAGTTTGGACAGGGGTTATGTATGGCAGTACTTC. This codes for CASSLDRGYVWQYF. Full variable domain (outside the CDR3, taken from reference TRBV28 and TRBJ2-7): DVKVTQSSRYLVKRTGEKVFLECVQDMDHENMFWYRQDPGLGLRLIYFSYDVKMKEKGDIPEGYSVSREKKERFSLILESASTNQTSMYLCASSLDRGYVWQYFGPGTRLTVT.

This clone was picked up a small number of times. This sequence joins TRBV29-1 and TRBJ1-2; tentatively, D is TRBD1 (5 bases). Germline loops: CDR1 SQVTM, CDR2 ANQGSEA. Trimming removed 4 bases from V and 5 bases from J, with 8 bases in between. This CDR3 has 11 amino acids. The CDR3 reads CSVGQTYGYTF. The CDR3 region has the DNA TGCAGCGTTGGACAGACTTATGGCTACACCTTC.

V is TRBV9 and J is TRBJ2-3; 7 bases are shared with TRBD2. CDR3 length: 14 amino acids. The germline V gene has CDR1 SGDLS and CDR2 YYNGEE. V lost 3 bases and J lost 2; bases outside the gene matches: 3. CDR3 in amino acids: CASSGLAPTDTQYF. The CDR3 coding sequence is TGTGCCAGCAGCGGACTAGCTCCCACAGATACGCAGTATTTT.